This T cell receptor beta chain was sequenced in a study of cytomegalovirus exposure and HLA in healthy donors. The overall study: Researchers found that around 80% of about 400 genotyped donors fell within the Caucasian-associated ancestry cluster. Findings and caveats of the study: Cytomegalovirus status was reportedly diagnosed by the classifier with high sensitivity and specificity. Later analysis showed TCR association rates varying by HLA locus, highest for DRB1 and lowest for HLA-C.

Researchers ran the PCR with 60 Vbeta and 13 Jbeta primers. Some clones are missing from TCRdb's copy, which holds only in-frame ones; the method was immunoSEQ multiplex PCR. Of 100,000 or so clones detected, more than 65% appear once; the ten largest clones hold about 4.5%. The CDR3 length is 13 residues. V trimming: 5 bases; J trimming: 2 bases; junction bases outside the gene matches: 1. CDR1 is MNHEY and CDR2 is SMNVEV in the germline V gene (reference sequence). About this clone: Its specificity is not known.

The material sequenced was PBMCs. This sequence originates from a woman under 30 in good health and CMV-seropositive. The V gene is TRBV27, the J gene TRBJ2-5; TRBD1 matches at 8 bases. The CDR3 DNA sequence: TGTGCCAGCAGTGGACAGGGACAAGAGACCCAGTACTTC. Its protein product is CASSGQGQETQYF.